Below are 27 T cell receptor beta chains sequenced from a single sample in a study of OX40 agonist ivuxolimab in advanced cancers. Assay: immunoSEQ multiplex PCR; the TCRdb copy retains only in-frame clones and omits some. This table has 50,000 to 60,000 clones, around 90% appearing once. The input for sequencing was CD4+ or CD8+ T cells sorted from blood, taken in a trial of the OX40 agonist ivuxolimab. All receptors derive from an adult with an advanced solid tumor such as melanoma, head and neck, liver or kidney cancer.

The chain has TRBV5-4 and TRBJ2-5; 11 nucleotides align to TRBD2. Germline trimming cut 3 bases from V and 9 bases from J; bases unmatched to any gene: 10. The CDR3 sequence is 15 residues long. The germline V gene encodes CDR1 SGHNT and CDR2 YYREEE (reference sequence). The CDR3 region has the DNA TGTGCCAGCAGCTACAGACTTAGCGGGGGGGCGGCCCAGTACTTC. Protein sequence: CASSYRLSGGAAQYF.

This CDR3 is CASSQDPQGTSYEQYF. For the CDR3, the DNA is TGCGCCAGCAGCCAAGATCCGCAGGGGACCTCCTACGAGCAGTACTTC. This chain connects TRBV4-1 to TRBJ2-7, with a possible D match to TRBD1 (6 bases). Deletions cut 0 bases from V and 0 bases from J, with 12 bases between. Germline-derived CDR1 and CDR2 are MGHRA and YSYEKL. The CDR3 contains 16 residues.

The CDR3 DNA follows: TGTGCCAGCAGCACGACAGGCTCCTACGAGCAGTACTTC. This codes for CASSTTGSYEQYF. This chain joins TRBV9 and TRBJ2-7, with a tentative D call TRBD1 (6 bases). This CDR3 has 13 residues. Germline V CDR1 and CDR2: SGDLS, YYNGEE. Deletions cut 4 bases from V and 0 bases from J, with 8 bases between.

This chain's CDR3 is CASSLSAQPQHF. As DNA, the CDR3 is TGTGCCAGCAGCTTATCGGCTCAGCCCCAGCATTTT. The chain carries TRBV7-2 and TRBJ1-5; D not resolved. The germline gives CDR1 SGHTA, CDR2 FQGNSA. CDR3 length equals 12 residues. The germline V and J ends were trimmed by 2 bases and 6 bases, with 5 bases remaining between them.

The chain employs TRBV10-3 and TRBJ2-1, with TRBD2 identical over 8 bases. V lost 8 bases and J lost 7; bases outside the gene matches: 10. Germline V gene data show CDR1 as ENHRY and CDR2 as SYGVKD. This CDR3 spans 14 amino acids. CDR3 nucleotide sequence: TGTGCCATCGCGGGGGGAGGGCCGCGGAATGAGCAGTTCTTC. It specifies CAIAGGGPRNEQFF.

V gene TRBV5-5 combines with J gene TRBJ2-7, with TRBD1 matching 7 bases. The germline V gene encodes CDR1 SGHKS and CDR2 YYEKEE (reference sequence). The CDR3 totals 12 residues. J gave up 6 bases and V 0 bases, and 0 bases lay outside the gene matches. CDR3: CASSLGTGEQYF. The CDR3 DNA reads TGTGCCAGCAGCTTGGGGACAGGCGAGCAGTACTTC. Based on the CDR3 plus reference TRBV5-5 and TRBJ2-7, the full variable domain is DAGVTQSPTHLIKTRGQQVTLRCSPISGHKSVSWYQQVLGQGPQFIFQYYEKEERGRGNFPDRFSARQFPNYSSELNVNALLLGDSALYLCASSLGTGEQYFGPGTRLTVT.

V usage is TRBV29-1 and J usage is TRBJ2-7, with TRBD1 matching over 7 bases. The CDR3 extends over 15 amino acids. Germline V gives CDR1 SQVTM, CDR2 ANQGSEA. V lost 6 bases, J lost 4 bases, and 15 bases stayed unmatched. The CDR3 nucleotides are TGCAGCGTGGTAAGCTCACCGGGACAGCAATACGAGCAGTACTTC. This translates into CSVVSSPGQQYEQYF.

This chain joins TRBV4-1 and TRBJ1-2; 7 bases are a match to TRBD1. The length of the CDR3 is 15 residues. Germline V gene data show CDR1 as MGHRA and CDR2 as YSYEKL. J lost 5 bases, V lost 0 bases, and 6 bases had no gene match. In nucleotides, the CDR3 is TGCGCCAGCAGCCAAGATCAGACAGGGATATATGGCTACACCTTC. Its translation is CASSQDQTGIYGYTF.

This clone occurred a few times. The chain uses TRBV7-9 and TRBJ1-2; D not certain. The ends were cut back, 1 base at V and 8 bases at J, with 14 bases in the middle. The CDR3 totals 14 residues. Germline V gene lookup returns CDR1 SEHNR and CDR2 FQNEAQ (reference sequence). CDR3 region: CASSLDGQFEGYTF. The CDR3 DNA follows: TGTGCCAGCAGCTTAGATGGGCAGTTCGAGGGCTACACCTTC.

This chain joins TRBV6-5 and TRBJ2-7; 11 bases align to TRBD2. V lost 8 bases and J lost 6; bases outside the gene matches: 9. CDR1 and CDR2 (germline): MNHEY, SVGAGI. This CDR3 has 14 residues. CDR3 sequence (DNA): TGTGCCAGCTGGGAGACTAGCGGGACCGGCGAGCAGTACTTC. Translation gives CASWETSGTGEQYF.

CDR3 loop: CASRGLAGGSPYEQYF. CDR3 nucleotide sequence: TGTGCCAGCAGGGGGCTAGCGGGGGGCTCCCCCTACGAGCAGTACTTC. V is TRBV27 and J is TRBJ2-7, with 11 positions matching TRBD2. V shed 6 bases and J 2 bases; nucleotides not matched to a gene: 9. Germline assignment: CDR1 MNHEY and CDR2 SMNVEV (reference sequence). The CDR3 is 16 residues long.

The chain combines TRBV30 with TRBJ1-5, with 7 bases matching TRBD1. V trimming: 1 base; J trimming: 5 bases; junction bases outside the gene matches: 11. This CDR3 is built from 16 residues. Germline V gene sequence: CDR1 GTSNPN, CDR2 SVGIG (reference sequence). CDR3 in amino acids: CAWSALRDSLYQPQHF. The CDR3 DNA reads TGTGCCTGGAGTGCCCTTCGGGACAGCTTGTATCAGCCCCAGCATTTT.

The rearrangement uses TRBV9 and TRBJ2-3; D may correspond to TRBD1 or TRBD2 (5 bases each). CDR3 length equals 16 residues. Trimming left V 3 bases short and J 0 bases short, with 14 bases between. Germline V gene data show CDR1 as SGDLS and CDR2 as YYNGEE. CDR3 sequence: CASSGPLGVSTDTQYF. CDR3 DNA: TGTGCCAGCAGCGGTCCCCTGGGGGTGAGCACAGATACGCAGTATTTT.

This rearrangement joins TRBV5-1 to TRBJ2-6; the D is unclear. CDR3 length: 15 residues. Germline V gene sequence: CDR1 SGHRS, CDR2 YFSETQ. Trimming removed 4 bases from V and 4 bases from J, with 12 bases in between. CDR3 sequence reads: CASSEDAAGANVLTF. DNA of the CDR3: TGCGCCAGCAGCGAGGATGCTGCAGGGGCCAACGTCCTGACTTTC. Full variable domain (outside the CDR3, taken from reference TRBV5-1 and TRBJ2-6): KAGVTQTPRYLIKTRGQQVTLSCSPISGHRSVSWYQQTPGQGLQFLFEYFSETQRNKGNFPGRFSGRQFSNSRSEMNVSTLELGDSALYLCASSEDAAGANVLTFGAGSRLTVL.

V and J are TRBV10-3 and TRBJ1-2; 8 bases align to TRBD1. The length of the CDR3 is 19 residues. The V and J ends lost 3 bases and 4 bases, in that order; junction bases with no gene match: 19. CDR1 is ENHRY and CDR2 is SYGVKD in the germline V gene. In DNA, the CDR3 is TGTGCCATCAGTGATAACATAGAACAGGGGGACAGGAAAACCTATGGCTACACCTTC. Translating gives CAISDNIEQGDRKTYGYTF.

This chain joins TRBV20-1 and TRBJ2-7, with D uncertain. CDR3 length: 11 residues. Between the trimmed V and J ends, which lost 3 bases and 7 bases, there was a span of 10 bases. Germline V CDR1 and CDR2: DFQATT, SNEGSKA (reference sequence). CDR3 DNA sequence: TGCAGTGCTAGTATATGGGATGAGCAGTACTTC. Its translation is CSASIWDEQYF.

CDR3: CASSAWGREATNEKLFF. CDR3 DNA: TGTGCCAGTAGTGCGTGGGGGCGCGAAGCAACTAATGAAAAACTGTTTTTT. The genes are TRBV19 and TRBJ1-4; D perhaps matches TRBD1 (6 bases). In germline, CDR1 is LNHDA, CDR2 SQIVND (reference sequence). V was shortened by 5 bases and J by 0 bases, with 16 bases between the two germline ends. This CDR3 is 17 amino acids long. Full variable domain (rest looked up from reference TRBV19 and TRBJ1-4): DGGITQSPKYLFRKEGQNVTLSCEQNLNHDAMYWYRQDPGQGLRLIYYSQIVNDFQKGDIAEGYSVSREKKESFPLTVTSAQKNPTAFYLCASSAWGREATNEKLFFGSGTQLSVL.

Worth noting for this clone: Its ends do not fully match the called genes, so a read error is possible. The chain employs TRBV2 and TRBJ2-2; TRBD2 aligns across 7 bases. The length of the CDR3 is 13 residues. Germline values: CDR1 SNHLY, CDR2 FYNNEI. The DNA for the CDR3 is TGTGCCAGCATTTCGGGGAGGGGCGGGCAGCTGTTTTTT. Encoded protein: CASISGRGGQLFF.

The chain has TRBV19 and TRBJ1-5; the D gene is possibly TRBD1 (5 bases). This CDR3 has 16 residues. The V end lost 3 bases, the J end lost 3 bases, and 15 bases lay between the germline ends. The germline V gene encodes CDR1 LNHDA and CDR2 SQIVND (reference sequence). CDR3: CASSMVPRVDNQPQHF. CDR3 nucleotides: TGTGCCAGTAGTATGGTCCCCAGGGTGGACAATCAGCCCCAGCATTTT.

The V call is TRBV14, the J call TRBJ2-1; 8 bases align to TRBD2. From germline, CDR1 is SGHDN and CDR2 FVKESK. V shed 1 base, J shed 7 bases, and the junction held 6 bases outside the gene matches. The CDR3 is 15 residues long. CDR3 amino acids: CASSQGLAGPNEQFF. The CDR3 DNA sequence: TGTGCCAGCAGCCAAGGGCTAGCGGGCCCGAATGAGCAGTTCTTC.

Comments on this clone: This same CDR3 is encoded by further DNA sequences in the sample. CDR3 DNA sequence: TGTGCCAGCAGCCCAAGGACAGGGAGGGAGACCCAGTACTTC. Encoded protein: CASSPRTGRETQYF. The J gene is TRBJ2-5, the V gene TRBV5-4, with 8 bases identical to TRBD1. The CDR3 covers 14 residues. V dropped 4 bases and J dropped 5; count of bases not matched to a gene: 7. Germline CDR1 and CDR2: SGHNT and YYREEE (reference sequence).

V usage is TRBV15 and J usage is TRBJ2-3; D tentatively reads TRBD1 or TRBD2 (5 bases each). Per germline, CDR1 LNHNV and CDR2 YYDKDF (reference sequence). The V end lost 5 bases, the J end lost 6 bases, and 9 bases lay between the germline ends. The length of the CDR3 is 12 residues. The CDR3 region is CATSPRDDTQYF. As DNA, the CDR3 is TGTGCCACCAGCCCCAGGGACGATACGCAGTATTTT.

The gene calls are TRBV5-1 and TRBJ2-1; no definite D call. V lost 2 bases and J 1 base, leaving 10 bases between the germline ends. Germline CDR1 SGHRS, CDR2 YFSETQ. The CDR3 sequence is 15 residues long. The CDR3: CASSFEVGSYNEQFF. CDR3 DNA: TGCGCCAGCAGCTTCGAGGTAGGGTCCTACAATGAGCAGTTCTTC. Full variable domain (remainder filled in from reference TRBV5-1 and TRBJ2-1): KAGVTQTPRYLIKTRGQQVTLSCSPISGHRSVSWYQQTPGQGLQFLFEYFSETQRNKGNFPGRFSGRQFSNSRSEMNVSTLELGDSALYLCASSFEVGSYNEQFFGPGTRLTVL.

The chain couples TRBV19 to TRBJ1-5, with D tentatively TRBD1 (5 bases). Germline CDR1 is LNHDA and CDR2 is SQIVND (reference sequence). The length of the CDR3 is 16 residues. Deletions cut 3 bases from V and 0 bases from J, with 12 bases between. The CDR3 reads CASSMTAHYSNQPQHF. The CDR3 coding sequence is TGTGCCAGTAGTATGACAGCCCATTATAGCAATCAGCCCCAGCATTTT.

This sequence joins TRBV7-9 and TRBJ1-5, with D unclear. V lost 1 base, J lost 1 base, and 2 bases lay in between. The germline CDR1 and CDR2 sequences are SEHNR and FQNEAQ (reference sequence). The CDR3 totals 13 residues. CDR3: CASSLESNQPQHF. In nucleotides, the CDR3 is TGTGCCAGCAGCTTAGAAAGCAATCAGCCCCAGCATTTT.

The V and J genes are TRBV18 and TRBJ2-5, with D hard to call. CDR3 size: 15 residues. In germline, CDR1 is KGHSH, CDR2 LQKENI. V dropped 3 bases and J dropped 0 bases, with 11 bases sitting between them. The CDR3 nucleotides are TGTGCCAGCTCACCCCAAGAGTCGTACCAAGAGACCCAGTACTTC. This gives the protein CASSPQESYQETQYF.

The V and J genes are TRBV6-6 and TRBJ2-7; 8 positions agree with TRBD1. With V trimmed by 7 bases and J by 2 bases, 7 bases remained unmatched. This CDR3 contains 14 residues. Per germline, CDR1 MNHNY and CDR2 SVGAGI (reference sequence). CDR3 residues: CASKPDRDTYEQYF. DNA of the CDR3: TGTGCCAGCAAACCGGACAGGGACACCTACGAGCAGTACTTC.